These T cell receptor beta chains were read from a single sample in a study of blood T cell repertoires in COVID-19. The repertoire was sequenced with immunoSEQ multiplex PCR; TCRdb's copy has only in-frame clones and lacks some. The sample consists of approximately 440,000 clones, roughly 87% of them appearing once. Material: PBMCs or T cells enriched from blood (not recorded which). The source is a woman aged 18-29 years who had recovered from COVID-19. Both conserved end residues are part of each CDR3. D genes are given only for firm matches.

V	J	D	CDR3	DNA
TRBV28	TRBJ2-3	TRBD1	CASSFDRGPDTQYF	TGTGCCAGCAGTTTCGACAGGGGTCCAGATACGCAGTATTTT
TRBV5-5	TRBJ1-4	-	CASSFDTGSAGEKLFF	TGTGCCAGCAGCTTCGACACCGGATCCGCCGGTGAAAAACTGTTTTTT
TRBV18	TRBJ1-4	TRBD1	CASHQQGEANEKLFF	TGTGCCAGCCACCAACAGGGGGAGGCTAATGAAAAACTGTTTTTT
TRBV7-9	TRBJ2-7	TRBD1	CASSPRDRDPYEQYF	TGTGCCAGCAGCCCCCGGGACAGGGACCCCTACGAGCAGTACTTC
TRBV7-8	TRBJ2-7	-	CASSLGSEAGYEQYF	TGTGCCAGCAGCTTAGGTAGCGAGGCAGGCTACGAGCAGTACTTC
TRBV28	TRBJ1-4	-	CASSLYREINEKLFF	TGTGCCAGCAGTTTATATAGGGAGATTAATGAAAAACTGTTTTTT
TRBV27	TRBJ2-7	-	CASSLTRKPYEQYF	TGTGCCAGCAGTTTGACCAGGAAACCCTACGAGCAGTACTTC
TRBV9	TRBJ1-1	-	CASSVMGATEAFF	TGTGCCAGCAGCGTTATGGGCGCTACTGAAGCTTTCTTT
TRBV1	TRBJ2-7	-	CTSSQDPNTSGGGYEQYF	TGCACCAGCAGCCAAGATCCCAATACTAGCGGGGGAGGTTACGAGCAGTACTTC
TRBV6-1	TRBJ1-2	-	CASSEASTVYGYTF	TGTGCCAGCAGTGAAGCATCGACAGTCTATGGCTACACCTTC
TRBV12-5	TRBJ1-2	TRBD1	CASGLGGQGRAYGYTF	TGTGCTAGTGGTTTGGGAGGACAGGGAAGGGCCTATGGCTACACCTTC
TRBV6-2/TRBV6-3	TRBJ2-3	-	CASSSTARGGDTQYF	TGTGCCAGCAGTTCGACTGCCAGGGGCGGGGATACGCAGTATTTT
TRBV11-2	TRBJ2-2	TRBD2	CASSILGGADTGELFF	TGTGCCAGCAGCATCCTCGGGGGGGCGGACACCGGGGAGCTGTTTTTT
TRBV27	TRBJ1-5	-	CASSFSPGTIGGNQPQHF	TGTGCCAGCAGTTTTTCTCCCGGGACAATCGGAGGCAATCAGCCCCAGCATTTT
TRBV14	TRBJ1-1	-	CASSPYRNTEAFF	TGTGCCAGCAGCCCATACAGGAACACTGAAGCTTTCTTT
TRBV6-5	TRBJ1-5	-	CASSETGTNQPQHF	TGTGCCAGCAGCGAGACAGGCACTAATCAGCCCCAGCATTTT
TRBV7-9	TRBJ1-2	-	CASSLGPTGLYGYTF	TGTGCCAGCAGCTTAGGTCCGACGGGACTATATGGCTACACCTTC